These 26 T cell receptor beta chains were all obtained from the same sample, sequenced in a study of blood T cell repertoires in COVID-19. The repertoire was sequenced with immunoSEQ multiplex PCR; TCRdb's copy has only in-frame clones and lacks some. The sample lists around 60,000 clones; around 91% were seen once. The sequenced material came from peripheral blood. All receptors derive from a man aged 55 to 69 with active COVID-19.

V and J are TRBV7-9 and TRBJ2-7; D perhaps matches TRBD2 (5 bases). CDR1 is SEHNR and CDR2 is FQNEAQ in the germline V gene (reference sequence). V gave up 1 base and J gave up 6 bases, with 16 bases separating them. The CDR3 contains 15 residues. In nucleotides, the CDR3 is TGTGCCAGCAGCTTAGGACGTGAGGGTCGACGCGAGCAGTACTTC. Its protein is CASSLGREGRREQYF.

This clone appeared once. This chain connects TRBV2 to TRBJ1-2; a possible D gene is TRBD1 (5 bases). V was pared by 4 bases and J by 8 bases, with 17 bases between. Per the germline V gene, CDR1 is SNHLY and CDR2 is FYNNEI. CDR3 length: 14 amino acids. The CDR3 region is CASSVGQGGTGYTF. The CDR3 DNA follows: TGTGCCAGCAGTGTGGGGCAGGGCGGTACGGGCTACACCTTC.

This chain connects TRBV6-5 to TRBJ1-1; 9 bases fit TRBD1. Germline V lookup: CDR1 MNHEY, CDR2 SVGAGI. The trim removed 5 bases at V and 3 bases at J, leaving 7 bases unmatched. The CDR3 covers 15 residues. The CDR3 reads CASSQLQGADTEAFF. CDR3 DNA sequence: TGTGCCAGCAGTCAACTACAGGGGGCGGACACTGAAGCTTTCTTT.

The chain recombines TRBV3-1 (or the pseudogene TRBV3-2) with TRBJ2-7, with 11 bases that match TRBD2. V was clipped by 0 bases and J by 3 bases; unmatched bases: 4. CDR3 size: 16 residues. Germline V gene sequence: CDR1 LGHDT, CDR2 YNNKEL (reference sequence). The DNA for the CDR3 is TGTGCCAGCAGCCAAGATACGGGACTAGCGGTCTACGAGCAGTACTTC. Protein sequence: CASSQDTGLAVYEQYF.

This rearrangement joins TRBV2 to TRBJ2-3; tentative D call: TRBD1 (7 bases). CDR3 length: 14 amino acids. With 9 bases removed from V and 4 bases from J, the gap between germline ends came to 17 bases. The germline CDR1 and CDR2 sequences are SNHLY and FYNNEI. The DNA for the CDR3 is TGTGCCAGAATCGGAGGGGGCGACGCAGATACGCAGTATTTT. Protein sequence: CARIGGGDADTQYF.

This chain links TRBV6-5 with TRBJ1-5, with 10 positions matching TRBD1. The junction had 0 bases not matched to a gene; V was cut back by 6 bases and J by 4 bases. The CDR3 consists of 13 residues. Germline V gene data show CDR1 as MNHEY and CDR2 as SVGAGI. The CDR3 loop is CASRGQGNQPQHF. CDR3 bases: TGTGCCAGCAGGGGACAGGGGAATCAGCCCCAGCATTTT.

The V and J genes are TRBV30 and TRBJ1-1; the match to TRBD1 covers 9 bases. Germline V gene lookup returns CDR1 GTSNPN and CDR2 SVGIG (reference sequence). The length of the CDR3 is 14 residues. V shed 4 bases, J shed 1 base, and the junction held 4 bases outside the gene matches. DNA for the CDR3: TGTGCCTGGATGGACAGGGGACGGAACACTGAAGCTTTCTTT. Encoded protein: CAWMDRGRNTEAFF.

This clone has more than one count but fewer than ten. The V call is TRBV28, the J call TRBJ1-1, with D possibly being TRBD1 (6 bases). V shed 3 bases and J shed 1 base, with 9 bases lying between them. The CDR3 has 14 amino acids. Germline V lookup: CDR1 MDHEN, CDR2 SYDVKM. The CDR3 region is CASSLGTKNTEAFF. CDR3 in DNA: TGTGCCAGCAGTTTGGGGACAAAGAACACTGAAGCTTTCTTT.

The CDR3 nucleotides read TGTGCCAGCAGCCTGGACAGCGGGATCACTGAAGCTTTCTTT. Amino acids: CASSLDSGITEAFF. The genes are TRBV2 and TRBJ1-1; weak D call: TRBD1 (6 bases). The CDR3 length is 14 residues. Trimming left V 6 bases short and J 4 bases short, with 15 bases between. Germline V lookup: CDR1 SNHLY, CDR2 FYNNEI.

This chain links TRBV4-2 with TRBJ2-1; TRBD2 matches at 10 bases. Germline CDR1 reads LGHNA; CDR2 reads YNFKEQ. V was pared by 4 bases and J by 0 bases, with 15 bases of the junction left unmatched. The CDR3 length is 20 residues. The chain's CDR3 is CASSPSRLAGPTSSYNEQFF. The CDR3 DNA follows: TGTGCCAGCAGCCCGTCTCGACTAGCGGGCCCTACCAGCTCCTACAATGAGCAGTTCTTC.

Only one count was recorded for this clone. V and J are TRBV6-5 and TRBJ2-1; no definite D call. CDR3 length: 12 residues. V lost 4 bases and J 11 bases, leaving 12 bases between the germline ends. CDR1 is MNHEY and CDR2 is SVGAGI in the germline V gene. For the CDR3, the DNA is TGTGCCAGCAGTTCCCTAGTAAAGCAGCAGTTCTTC. It encodes CASSSLVKQQFF.

The CDR3 DNA reads TGTGCCAGCAGTTTATCGAGCACGTACGGGTATGGCTACACCTTC. It is translated as CASSLSSTYGYGYTF. The chain combines TRBV28 with TRBJ1-2; D unresolved. There are 15 residues in the CDR3. The V and J ends lost 1 base and 5 bases respectively, with 14 bases between them. CDR1 is MDHEN and CDR2 is SYDVKM in the germline V gene.

The chain joins TRBV3-1 (or the pseudogene TRBV3-2) to TRBJ2-5; 12 bases are shared with TRBD2. The junction had 7 bases not matched to a gene; V was cut back by 1 base and J by 1 base. Germline V CDR1 and CDR2: LGHDT, YNNKEL (reference sequence). The CDR3 length is 18 residues. Written as DNA, the CDR3 is TGTGCCAGCAGCCAAGCCCTCACTAGCGGGGGGAGCCAAGAGACCCAGTACTTC. Its translation: CASSQALTSGGSQETQYF.

The gene calls are TRBV9 and TRBJ2-5; TRBD2 aligns across 13 bases. Per germline, CDR1 SGDLS and CDR2 YYNGEE. The CDR3 length is 16 residues. The trim removed 3 bases at V and 1 base at J, leaving 3 bases unmatched. CDR3 in amino acids: CASSETSGGFQETQYF. The CDR3 bases are TGTGCCAGCAGCGAGACTAGCGGGGGGTTCCAAGAGACCCAGTACTTC.

This clone was seen once. The chain couples TRBV28 to TRBJ2-5; 8 positions match TRBD1. V lost 5 bases to trimming and J lost 1 base; unmatched junction nucleotides: 6. CDR1 and CDR2 (germline): MDHEN, SYDVKM. The CDR3 extends over 15 amino acids. The CDR3 here is CASSPRQGPQETQYF. CDR3 DNA sequence: TGTGCCAGCAGTCCTAGACAGGGGCCCCAAGAGACCCAGTACTTC.

This rearrangement joins TRBV3-1 (or the pseudogene TRBV3-2) to TRBJ2-1; the D gene is possibly TRBD2 (6 bases). Deletions cut 1 base from V and 6 bases from J, with 10 bases between. CDR1 is LGHDT and CDR2 is YNNKEL in the germline V gene (reference sequence). The CDR3 is made up of 14 amino acids. The CDR3 nucleotides read TGTGCCAGCAGCCAAGCCGGGAGAGGCAATGAGCAGTTCTTC. Residues: CASSQAGRGNEQFF.

The chain employs TRBV6-5 and TRBJ2-1, with a tentative D call TRBD2 (6 bases). This CDR3 comprises 14 residues. V was pared by 7 bases and J by 5 bases, with 15 bases between. Per germline, CDR1 MNHEY and CDR2 SVGAGI. CDR3 residues: CASTGTLPNNEQFF. CDR3 nucleotide sequence: TGTGCCAGCACCGGGACTCTGCCAAACAATGAGCAGTTCTTC.

This chain uses TRBV7-2 with TRBJ1-5; D unclear. The CDR3 runs 14 residues. V was pared by 2 bases and J by 1 base, with 6 bases between. Germline CDR1 and CDR2: SGHTA and FQGNSA. The chain's CDR3 is CASSLTGSNQPQHF. The CDR3 DNA follows: TGTGCCAGCAGCTTAACGGGGAGCAATCAGCCCCAGCATTTT. The whole variable domain, remainder taken from reference TRBV7-2 and TRBJ1-5, is GAGVSQSPSNKVTEKGKDVELRCDPISGHTALYWYRQSLGQGLEFLIYFQGNSAPDKSGLPSDRFSAERTGGSVSTLTIQRTQQEDSAVYLCASSLTGSNQPQHFGDGTRLSIL.

The genes are TRBV19 and TRBJ1-5; 10 bases agree with TRBD1. Losses at the gene ends were 7 bases for V and 2 bases for J; bases not matched to a gene: 11. The V gene's germline CDR1 is LNHDA and CDR2 SQIVND (reference sequence). This CDR3 is 17 amino acids long. The CDR3 is CASTQTRGTGGNQPQHF. The CDR3 nucleotides are TGTGCCAGTACTCAAACACGGGGGACAGGGGGCAATCAGCCCCAGCATTTT.

The CDR3 is CASSLDRATYNEQFF. DNA for the CDR3: TGTGCCAGCAGCTTGGACAGGGCGACCTACAATGAGCAGTTCTTC. The chain uses TRBV7-3 and TRBJ2-1; TRBD1 aligns across 8 bases. Germline lookup yields CDR1 SGHTA and CDR2 FQGTGA. The ends lost 3 bases at V and 2 bases at J; junction bases unmatched: 3. The CDR3 length is 15 residues.

The chain employs TRBV18 and TRBJ1-2; D gene unclear. V was clipped by 0 bases and J by 7 bases, with 15 bases between them. Germline V CDR1 and CDR2: KGHSH, LQKENI. This CDR3 is built from 15 residues. The CDR3 DNA reads TGTGCCAGCTCACCACCGTCATTTCGGGTAGTTGGCTACACCTTC. As protein: CASSPPSFRVVGYTF. Together with reference TRBV18 and TRBJ1-2, the CDR3 gives the full variable domain: NAGVMQNPRHLVRRRGQEARLRCSPMKGHSHVYWYRQLPEEGLKFMVYLQKENIIDESGMPKERFSAEFPKEGPSILRIQQVVRGDSAAYFCASSPPSFRVVGYTFGSGTRLTVV.

This chain uses TRBV7-2 with TRBJ2-3, with a tentative D call TRBD1 (6 bases). V lost 5 bases and J lost 3, with 15 bases in between. Germline CDR1 is SGHTA and CDR2 is FQGNSA. This CDR3 spans 15 amino acids. CDR3 amino acids: CASSMTGRGTDTQYF. Here the CDR3 DNA reads TGTGCCAGCAGCATGACAGGTCGGGGAACAGATACGCAGTATTTT.

The gene calls are TRBV7-2 and TRBJ2-7, with TRBD1 as a possible D gene (6 bases). V was clipped by 5 bases and J by 3 bases, with 17 bases between them. CDR3 length: 15 amino acids. Germline assignment: CDR1 SGHTA and CDR2 FQGNSA. CDR3 sequence: CASSPGGVGGYEQYF. Written as DNA, the CDR3 is TGTGCCAGCAGCCCTGGGGGAGTAGGGGGCTACGAGCAGTACTTC.

The rearrangement uses TRBV2 and TRBJ1-3; D is perhaps TRBD1 (5 bases). Between the trimmed V and J ends, which lost 10 bases and 8 bases, there was a span of 18 bases. The germline gives CDR1 SNHLY, CDR2 FYNNEI. This CDR3 contains 13 residues. CDR3 sequence (DNA): TGTGCCACTCGACAGATGGTTGCGGACACCATATATTTT. Its translation: CATRQMVADTIYF.

The genes are TRBV18 and TRBJ2-7; maybe TRBD1 (6 bases). This CDR3 region has 13 residues. CDR1 and CDR2 (germline): KGHSH, LQKENI. V was clipped by 2 bases and J by 1 base, with 6 bases between them. The CDR3 reads CASSPRGSYEQYF. The CDR3 DNA is TGTGCCAGCTCACCAAGGGGGTCCTACGAGCAGTACTTC.

The rearrangement links TRBV23-1 to TRBJ1-6; tentative D call: TRBD1 (6 bases). TRBV23-1 is designated an ORF whose function remains uncertain. V dropped 0 bases and J dropped 6 bases, with 18 bases sitting between them. The CDR3 spans 18 residues. CDR3 DNA: TGCGCCAGCAGTCAATCTGCGTACAGGGCTTGTAGTAATTCACCCCTCCACTTT. Protein: CASSQSAYRACSNSPLHF.